This T cell receptor (beta chain) is from a study of CD8 T cells in Susac syndrome. The CDR3 runs to 14 residues. The junction had 7 bases not matched to a gene; V was cut back by 3 bases and J by 7 bases. Germline assignment: CDR1 DFQATT and CDR2 SNEGSKA (reference sequence). Random-hexamer reverse transcription was applied to about 0.45 to 1 ug RNA. TCRdb recomputed calls from the immunoSEQ multiplex PCR reads with MiXCR, one row per CDR3 protein. This sample carries approximately 200,000 distinct CDR3 sequences, 85% to 95% of them seen once, and the ten largest clones take 0.07% to 0.095%. This receptor was taken from a human donor with multiple sclerosis. Sequenced sample: CD4+ T cells from PBMCs. The chain combines TRBV20-1 with TRBJ2-2; 8 bases fit TRBD2. CDR3 in amino acids: CSASIGGGHGELFF. In DNA form, the CDR3 reads TGCAGTGCTAGTATCGGGGGGGGCCACGGGGAGCTGTTTTTT.